This T cell receptor (beta chain) stems from a study of shared clonotypes between healthy human individuals. Study observations and caveats: Naive CD4 clonotypes overlapped across a handful of donors at roughly 5%. Expectations were that clonotype sharing among donors would be affected by sequencing depth.

Sorted-subset replicate PCR reactions contained 200 ng DNA, corresponding to about 30,000 T cell genomes. Original processing notes: With immunoSEQ giving junction-only sequences and no quality scores, filtering differed. This table comes from immunoSEQ multiplex PCR, and its TCRdb copy is limited to in-frame clones, with some not included. V and J calls and clone size are copied from that table; D and trimming were computed from the DNA. The table has over 800,000 clones, about 92% seen once; the top ten hold approximately 25%. The CDR3 runs to 11 residues. V lost 3 bases and J lost 6, with 6 bases in between. Germline CDR1 reads MNHEY; CDR2 reads SMNVEV (reference sequence). Naive CD8 populations comprised CD45RO-negative cells positively selected for CCR7, excluding terminally differentiated effector memory CD45RA+ cells. With respect to this clone: Its antigen is still unknown. The same CDR3 can be traced to other DNA sequences in this sample.

The specimen sequenced was naive CD8+ T cells sorted from blood. V and J are TRBV27 and TRBJ2-7; D not certain. This TCR was recovered from a man between 25 and 39 years old in good health. The CDR3 nucleotides read TGTGCCAGCAGTTTTGGGCGCGAGCAGTACTTC. Amino acid sequence: CASSFGREQYF.